These 8 T cell receptor beta chains were sequenced from one sample in a study of blood T cell repertoires in COVID-19. The method was immunoSEQ multiplex PCR; TCRdb's version includes in-frame clones alone and lacks a portion of them. The table shows hundreds of thousands of clones, with around 86% occurring only once. The sequenced material came from PBMCs or T cells enriched from blood (not recorded which). These receptors were taken from a man aged 40-55 years who had recovered from COVID-19.

The count of this clone is one. The J gene is TRBJ1-2, the V gene TRBV5-4, with TRBD1 matching 8 bases. Germline CDR1 reads SGHNT; CDR2 reads YYREEE (reference sequence). The CDR3 length is 12 residues. Trimming at V came to 5 bases and at J to 8 bases, leaving 5 bases not matched to a gene. CDR3 loop: CASSSGTGGYTF. CDR3 nucleotides: TGTGCCAGCAGTTCCGGGACAGGCGGCTACACCTTC.

The V call is TRBV5-6, the J call TRBJ2-2; 7 bases align to TRBD2. After removal of 0 bases from V and 5 bases from J, the junction contained 4 bases not matched to a gene. The CDR3 has 15 amino acids. The V gene's germline CDR1 is SGHDT and CDR2 YYEEEE. The CDR3 sequence is CASSLDSGLTGELFF. The CDR3 bases are TGTGCCAGCAGCTTGGATAGCGGGCTGACCGGGGAGCTGTTTTTT.

This clone is a singleton in its sample. The chain couples TRBV7-3 to TRBJ2-1, with a possible D match to TRBD1 (6 bases). This CDR3 is 13 amino acids long. Germline CDR1 reads SGHTA; CDR2 reads FQGTGA. With 2 bases removed from V and 5 bases from J, the gap between germline ends came to 7 bases. CDR3 region: CASSLGQNNEQFF. DNA for the CDR3: TGTGCCAGCAGCTTAGGACAGAACAATGAGCAGTTCTTC. Full variable domain (outside the CDR3, taken from reference TRBV7-3 and TRBJ2-1): GAGVSQTPSNKVTEKGKYVELRCDPISGHTALYWYRQSLGQGPEFLIYFQGTGAADDSGLPNDRFFAVRPEGSVSTLKIQRTERGDSAVYLCASSLGQNNEQFFGPGTRLTVL.

V and J are TRBV5-1 and TRBJ2-3, with 10 bases aligning to TRBD2. Germline lookup yields CDR1 SGHRS and CDR2 YFSETQ. V dropped 4 bases and J dropped 6; count of bases not matched to a gene: 11. The CDR3 has 16 residues. In DNA, the CDR3 is TGCGCCAGCAGCCTGACGGGTAGCGGGGGGTCGGATACGCAGTATTTT. Translated: CASSLTGSGGSDTQYF.

The rearrangement uses TRBV20-1 and TRBJ2-7, with unresolved D. The CDR3 runs 11 residues. In germline, CDR1 is DFQATT, CDR2 SNEGSKA (reference sequence). V was shortened by 6 bases and J by 7 bases, with 13 bases between the two germline ends. In DNA, the CDR3 is TGCAGTGCGGCAGACCTGACAGAGCAGTACTTC. Protein: CSAADLTEQYF.

The chain links TRBV6-5 to TRBJ2-1; 7 bases align to TRBD2. V lost 2 bases, J lost 6 bases, and 4 bases stayed unmatched. The CDR3 runs to 14 residues. Germline-derived CDR1 and CDR2 are MNHEY and SVGAGI. The CDR3 bases are TGTGCCAGCAGTTACAGGCTAGCGGTCAATGAGCAGTTCTTC. Residues: CASSYRLAVNEQFF.

Note on this clone: At the DNA level, this CDR3 is encoded by other sequences in the same sample as well. The chain couples TRBV5-1 to TRBJ2-7; 9 bases map to TRBD1. The V segment lost 4 bases and the J segment 1 base; nucleotides outside the gene matches: 3. CDR3 length equals 14 residues. Germline lookup yields CDR1 SGHRS and CDR2 YFSETQ. The CDR3 sequence: CASSPGQGSYEQYF. CDR3 sequence (DNA): TGCGCCAGCAGCCCGGGACAGGGATCCTACGAGCAGTACTTC. The full variable domain, in which reference TRBV5-1 and TRBJ2-7 provide the parts outside the CDR3, is KAGVTQTPRYLIKTRGQQVTLSCSPISGHRSVSWYQQTPGQGLQFLFEYFSETQRNKGNFPGRFSGRQFSNSRSEMNVSTLELGDSALYLCASSPGQGSYEQYFGPGTRLTVT.

This chain connects TRBV7-9 to TRBJ1-3; the match to TRBD1 covers 8 bases. This CDR3 contains 16 residues. V lost 5 bases, J lost 9 bases, and 15 bases stayed unmatched. Germline V CDR1 and CDR2: SEHNR, FQNEAQ (reference sequence). The CDR3 DNA sequence: TGTGCCAGCAGCCCGACAGGGGCCGGTGGAGTGGGCACCATATATTTT. The encoded protein is CASSPTGAGGVGTIYF.